These 21 T cell receptor beta chains share one sample of origin, sequenced in a study of neoadjuvant nivolumab and ipilimumab in lung cancer. Here immunoSEQ multiplex PCR was the method, and the copy in TCRdb shows in-frame clones only, minus some. The sample carries more than 15,000 clones, over 70% recorded once. Sequenced material: tumor tissue, taken after neoadjuvant nivolumab, alone or with ipilimumab, at or shortly before surgery. All receptors come from an adult with non-small cell lung cancer.

This chain uses TRBV7-2 with TRBJ2-3; D is uncertain. Germline V gene sequence: CDR1 SGHTA, CDR2 FQGNSA. The CDR3 sequence is 15 residues long. The V gene lost 5 bases and the J gene lost 7 bases, with 19 bases spanning the gap. The CDR3 bases are TGTGCCAGCAGCCGCTTCGGGCCGACCGTGAATACGCAGTATTTT. This sequence encodes CASSRFGPTVNTQYF. Variable domain in full (rest from reference TRBV7-2 and TRBJ2-3): GAGVSQSPSNKVTEKGKDVELRCDPISGHTALYWYRQSLGQGLEFLIYFQGNSAPDKSGLPSDRFSAERTGGSVSTLTIQRTQQEDSAVYLCASSRFGPTVNTQYFGPGTRLTVL.

This clone was seen only a few times. V is TRBV7-8 and J is TRBJ1-1, with D possibly being TRBD1 (5 bases). The ends were cut back, 5 bases at V and 0 bases at J, with 7 bases in the middle. The CDR3 is 13 amino acids. Germline values: CDR1 SGHVS, CDR2 FQNEAQ. The CDR3 here is CASSPGLNTEAFF. The CDR3 region has the DNA TGTGCCAGCAGCCCGGGACTGAACACTGAAGCTTTCTTT. Filled out from reference TRBV7-8 and TRBJ1-1, the complete variable domain reads GAGVSQSPRYKVAKRGQDVALRCDPISGHVSLFWYQQALGQGPEFLTYFQNEAQLDKSGLPSDRFFAERPEGSVSTLKIQRTQQEDSAVYLCASSPGLNTEAFFGQGTRLTVV.

The chain links TRBV7-9 to TRBJ1-5; D unclear. The CDR3 loop spans 13 amino acids. The germline CDR1 and CDR2 sequences are SEHNR and FQNEAQ (reference sequence). Trimming pared 5 bases from V and 2 bases from J, leaving 7 bases between. For the CDR3, the DNA is TGTGCCAGCAGCCTCCCGGGCAATCAGCCCCAGCATTTT. Its protein product is CASSLPGNQPQHF.

This clone was observed a handful of times. This chain connects TRBV11-2 to TRBJ2-3, with no clear D. Trimming left V 3 bases short and J 2 bases short, with 12 bases between. CDR1 is SGHAT, CDR2 FQNNGV, per germline. The CDR3 extends over 15 amino acids. CDR3 nucleotide sequence: TGTGCCAGCAGCTTGGATGGCAGAACCACAGATACGCAGTATTTT. This gives the protein CASSLDGRTTDTQYF.

J is TRBJ2-3 and V is TRBV7-9; D call uncertain. CDR3 length equals 14 residues. CDR1 and CDR2 (germline): SEHNR, FQNEAQ (reference sequence). V was clipped by 7 bases and J by 1 base, with 12 bases between them. The CDR3 reads CASTVGAGTDTQYF. The CDR3 region has the DNA TGTGCCAGCACCGTGGGTGCAGGCACAGATACGCAGTATTTT.

This sequence joins TRBV7-8 and TRBJ2-7; 11 bases fit TRBD2. This CDR3 spans 15 amino acids. The junction had 11 bases not matched to a gene; V was cut back by 6 bases and J by 7 bases. CDR1 SGHVS and CDR2 FQNEAQ come from the germline V gene. The CDR3 region has the DNA TGTGCCAGCAGACCCACGACTAGCGGGGCAACTGAGCAGTACTTC. Its protein product is CASRPTTSGATEQYF.

This chain's CDR3 is CASSLGHSQPQHF. The CDR3 nucleotides read TGTGCCAGCAGCCTAGGACACTCTCAGCCCCAGCATTTT. The chain uses TRBV7-9 and TRBJ1-5; TRBD1 might be the D (5 bases). With 5 bases removed from V and 6 bases from J, the gap between germline ends came to 11 bases. From germline, CDR1 is SEHNR and CDR2 FQNEAQ (reference sequence). The CDR3 loop spans 13 amino acids.

Only one count was recorded for this clone. V usage is TRBV14 and J usage is TRBJ1-1, with D unclear. V was clipped by 0 bases and J by 0 bases, with 5 bases between them. The CDR3 covers 14 residues. Germline lookup yields CDR1 SGHDN and CDR2 FVKESK. CDR3 residues: CASSQDSMNTEAFF. The CDR3 nucleotides are TGTGCCAGCAGCCAAGACAGCATGAACACTGAAGCTTTCTTT.

The V and J genes are TRBV18 and TRBJ2-5, with 8 bases aligning to TRBD1. Germline loops: CDR1 KGHSH, CDR2 LQKENI. This CDR3 comprises 14 residues. The J segment lost 2 bases and the V segment lost 3 bases, leaving 2 bases of the junction unmatched. CDR3 nucleotide sequence: TGTGCCAGCTCACCGACAGGGGCGCAAGAGACCCAGTACTTC. This encodes CASSPTGAQETQYF. Full variable domain (remainder filled in from reference TRBV18 and TRBJ2-5): NAGVMQNPRHLVRRRGQEARLRCSPMKGHSHVYWYRQLPEEGLKFMVYLQKENIIDESGMPKERFSAEFPKEGPSILRIQQVVRGDSAAYFCASSPTGAQETQYFGPGTRLLVL.

This clone was seen once. The chain links TRBV7-2 to TRBJ2-3; TRBD1 is a possible D gene (6 bases). This CDR3 is 15 amino acids long. The V end lost 5 bases, the J end lost 0 bases, and 12 bases lay between the germline ends. The germline CDR1 and CDR2 sequences are SGHTA and FQGNSA. CDR3 region: CASSLGQSSTDTQYF. The CDR3 DNA is TGTGCCAGCAGCCTAGGACAGTCTAGCACAGATACGCAGTATTTT.

This rearrangement joins TRBV30 to TRBJ1-2; maybe TRBD1 (5 bases). The CDR3 runs 11 residues. Deletions cut 3 bases from V and 8 bases from J, with 10 bases between. In germline, CDR1 is GTSNPN, CDR2 SVGIG (reference sequence). CDR3 in DNA: TGTGCCTGGAGGGCCAGGGAAGGCTACACCTTC. As protein: CAWRAREGYTF.

The rearrangement joins TRBV29-1 to TRBJ2-5; D not certain. The CDR3 totals 12 residues. Between the trimmed V and J ends, which lost 3 bases and 7 bases, there was a span of 12 bases. Germline-derived CDR1 and CDR2 are SQVTM and ANQGSEA. CDR3 residues: CSVEVAVWTQYF. Here the CDR3 DNA reads TGCAGCGTTGAGGTCGCGGTGTGGACCCAGTACTTC.

The chain carries TRBV5-6 and TRBJ2-2; TRBD2 is a possible D gene (7 bases). Germline loops: CDR1 SGHDT, CDR2 YYEEEE. CDR3 length equals 15 residues. Trimming cost V 4 bases and J 1 base, with 11 bases left between them. DNA for the CDR3: TGTGCCAGCAGCAGCGGGACAATGAACACCGGGGAGCTGTTTTTT. Its protein is CASSSGTMNTGELFF.

The CDR3 DNA is TGTGCCAGTGCCGGAACAAGGGGGAATGAGCAGTTCTTC. Translating it yields CASAGTRGNEQFF. This sequence joins TRBV19 and TRBJ2-1, with TRBD1 as a possible D gene (6 bases). Germline V lookup: CDR1 LNHDA, CDR2 SQIVND (reference sequence). Deletions cut 8 bases from V and 7 bases from J, with 15 bases between. This CDR3 has 13 residues. The entire variable domain, with the rest obtained from reference TRBV19 and TRBJ2-1, is as follows: DGGITQSPKYLFRKEGQNVTLSCEQNLNHDAMYWYRQDPGQGLRLIYYSQIVNDFQKGDIAEGYSVSREKKESFPLTVTSAQKNPTAFYLCASAGTRGNEQFFGPGTRLTVL.

V and J are TRBV5-1 and TRBJ2-7; 7 positions agree with TRBD2. In germline, CDR1 is SGHRS, CDR2 YFSETQ. The CDR3 contains 12 residues. The V and J ends lost 4 bases and 6 bases, in that order; junction bases with no gene match: 4. CDR3 region: CASSVSGGEQYF. The CDR3 bases are TGCGCCAGCAGCGTCTCGGGGGGCGAGCAGTACTTC.

The sample holds a few counts of this clone. The V gene is TRBV30, the J gene TRBJ2-2; D perhaps matches TRBD1 (6 bases). CDR1 and CDR2 from the germline V gene are GTSNPN and SVGIG (reference sequence). CDR3 length: 16 amino acids. Between the trimmed V and J ends, which lost 3 bases and 1 base, there was a span of 15 bases. The CDR3 is CAWRDSRFVNTGELFF. In nucleotides, the CDR3 is TGTGCCTGGAGGGACAGCCGGTTTGTGAACACCGGGGAGCTGTTTTTT.

The gene calls are TRBV5-6 and TRBJ1-4; perhaps TRBD1 as D (6 bases). The germline CDR1 and CDR2 sequences are SGHDT and YYEEEE. CDR3 length equals 19 residues. Trimming shortened V by 3 bases and J by 5 bases, and 26 bases separated the two germline ends. The CDR3 DNA is TGTGCCAGCAGCTGGACAGAGGGGGACATTGTGCGTTCCAATGAAAAACTGTTTTTT. This sequence encodes CASSWTEGDIVRSNEKLFF.

The chain employs TRBV6-5 and TRBJ2-7; tentatively, D is TRBD2 (6 bases). V was pared by 0 bases and J by 0 bases, with 9 bases between. CDR3 length: 15 residues. CDR1 and CDR2 from the germline V gene are MNHEY and SVGAGI. The CDR3 protein is CASSYSGGLSYEQYF. The CDR3 DNA follows: TGTGCCAGCAGTTACTCCGGGGGTCTCTCCTACGAGCAGTACTTC.

The chain has TRBV2 and TRBJ2-7, with 11 bases identical to TRBD1. V dropped 8 bases and J dropped 0; count of bases not matched to a gene: 9. This CDR3 is 16 amino acids long. Germline V gene lookup returns CDR1 SNHLY and CDR2 FYNNEI. CDR3 nucleotide sequence: TGTGCCAGCCGGCGGGACAGGGGGGCCGGCTCCTACGAGCAGTACTTC. It translates to CASRRDRGAGSYEQYF.

The chain combines TRBV6-5 with TRBJ1-1, with D uncertain. The V and J ends lost 4 bases and 1 base respectively, with 10 bases between them. The CDR3 is made up of 14 amino acids. Germline CDR1 MNHEY, CDR2 SVGAGI. CDR3 sequence (DNA): TGTGCCAGCAGTTCACAGACGTCGAACACTGAAGCTTTCTTT. It codes for CASSSQTSNTEAFF.

The rearrangement joins TRBV5-4 to TRBJ2-7; tentative D call: TRBD2 (6 bases). This CDR3 is built from 16 residues. Germline V gives CDR1 SGHNT, CDR2 YYREEE (reference sequence). V dropped 3 bases and J dropped 1 base, with 17 bases sitting between them. CDR3 region: CASSSRRAGRSYEQYF. As DNA, the CDR3 is TGTGCCAGCAGCTCCCGGCGGGCAGGGAGGTCCTACGAGCAGTACTTC.